This T cell receptor beta chain was captured in a study of T cell responses to AZD1222 COVID-19 vaccine. Study-wide findings and caveats: Donors were chiefly white British, with a greater number of females, and clonal diversity was perhaps underestimated. No day 14 peak samples; only post-peak repertoires were characterized. When two AZD1222 doses had been given, Spike-specific TCR breadth and depth rose.

Of note for this clone: Its antigen is unidentified. The junction and the germline gene differ at one end; a read error may be behind it.

TCRdb's table, derived via immunoSEQ multiplex PCR, lists solely in-frame clones and lacks some. The sample comprises over 100,000 clones, around nine tenths of which are singletons, and roughly 2.3% rests with the top ten. The CDR3 is made up of 12 amino acids. The germline V gene has CDR1 SEHNR and CDR2 FQNEAQ (reference sequence). The origin of this receptor is an adult in good health. The source was peripheral blood, collected on day 0 of AZD1222 vaccination. The chain has TRBV7-9 and TRBJ1-1; 9 positions agree with TRBD1. In DNA form, the CDR3 reads TGTGCCAGCAGCTTAGACGGGACAGGGATGATCTTT. Its protein product is CASSLDGTGMIF.